The clone carrying this T cell receptor (beta chain) has more than one count but fewer than ten. A read error may be the cause here, since a much bigger clone is one base away. The sample comes from a study of T cells in Graves' hyperthyroidism and ophthalmopathy. TCR beta CDR3 sequences were amplified from RNA transcripts. A first-round RT-PCR of the TCR CDR3 used the HTBI primer set. TCRdb independently ran MiXCR on the multiplex PCR reads; one entry per CDR3 protein. The sample includes around 540,000 distinct CDR3 sequences, roughly 16% of them seen just once. Thyroid ultrasound and orbital computed tomography, with clinical symptoms and serum thyroxine and TRAb, informed diagnoses. The V gene lost 6 bases and the J gene lost 4 bases, with 6 bases spanning the gap. The CDR3 has 11 amino acids. The V gene's germline CDR1 is SGHTA and CDR2 FQGNSA.

The clonotype originates from a woman aged 25 to 39 with Graves' ophthalmopathy. The J gene is TRBJ1-1, the V gene TRBV7-2; D is perhaps TRBD1 (6 bases). Sequencing was carried out using blood. The CDR3 spells CASRGATEAFF. The CDR3 DNA is TGTGCCAGCAGGGGGGCCACTGAAGCTTTCTTT.